This T cell receptor beta chain was found in a study of Ad26.COV2.S vaccination and SARS-CoV-2 variants. The ends lost 5 bases at V and 5 bases at J; junction bases unmatched: 2. CDR1 and CDR2 from the germline V gene are MDHEN and SYDVKM. The CDR3 runs 15 residues. As concerns this clone: Its antigen is unidentified.

Broader study findings: Ad26.COV2.S recipients had broader spike-specific TCRs (P = 0.0014).

Some clones are missing from TCRdb's copy, which holds only in-frame ones; the method was immunoSEQ multiplex PCR. The data contain about 350,000 clones, about 88% of them singletons. Treatment in this sample: about 20 received Ad26.COV2.S at low or high dose, single or two shots; roughly 5 received placebo; per-sample allocation not given. Sample collection was performed on day 63 after the first vaccine or placebo injection. The chain combines TRBV28 with TRBJ2-2, with 13 bases that match TRBD2. This TCR was recovered from a person aged 18-65 years who received the Ad26.COV2.S COVID-19 vaccine or a placebo. Source: peripheral blood, taken in a trial of Ad26.COV2.S vaccine versus placebo. The CDR3 DNA sequence: TGTGCCAGCAGTACTAGCGGGAGGGTTACCGGGGAGCTGTTTTTT. It specifies CASSTSGRVTGELFF.